The 32 T cell receptor beta chains listed next were all sequenced from one sample in a study of blood T cell repertoires in COVID-19. TCRdb's copy holds only in-frame clones and misses some; the assay was immunoSEQ multiplex PCR. The sample lists a few hundred thousand clones, about 85% seen once, with roughly 3.6% in the top ten. The sequencing input was peripheral blood. The source is a woman under 30 with acute or convalescent COVID-19.

This clone has just one count. This chain uses TRBV6-2 or TRBV6-3 with TRBJ1-6; 10 bases fit TRBD1. CDR3 length equals 13 residues. The germline V gene encodes CDR1 MNHEY and CDR2 SVGEGT. V was pared by 5 bases and J by 13 bases, with 5 bases of the junction left unmatched. This CDR3 reads CASSKRQGAPLHF. Written as DNA, the CDR3 is TGTGCCAGCAGTAAGCGACAGGGGGCCCCCCTCCACTTT.

DNA for the CDR3: TGTGCCAGCAGTTTAAATGCAGGGGATCGTGGCTACACCTTC. It codes for CASSLNAGDRGYTF. The chain is built from TRBV28 and TRBJ1-2, with D maybe TRBD1 (6 bases). The CDR3 consists of 14 residues. From germline, CDR1 is MDHEN and CDR2 SYDVKM. V lost 2 bases and J 7 bases, leaving 14 bases between the germline ends.

The chain couples TRBV4-2 to TRBJ2-3, with TRBD2 identical over 7 bases. Germline values: CDR1 LGHNA, CDR2 YNFKEQ. J lost 4 bases, V lost 3 bases, and 16 bases had no gene match. This CDR3 is 18 amino acids long. The CDR3 region has the DNA TGTGCCAGCAGCCACCCCTCGGGGGAGGGCCGTTCGTCAGATACGCAGTATTTT. Translating gives CASSHPSGEGRSSDTQYF.

The genes are TRBV6-5 and TRBJ1-5; 7 bases match TRBD1. With 5 bases clipped from V and 7 bases from J, the junction kept 5 bases outside the gene matches. Germline lookup yields CDR1 MNHEY and CDR2 SVGAGI. This CDR3 is built from 13 residues. DNA of the CDR3: TGTGCCAGCAGTCTAACAGGGGACCAGCCCCAGCATTTT. This codes for CASSLTGDQPQHF.

This clone turned up a few times. The chain carries TRBV19 and TRBJ1-2; 8 positions match TRBD1. The germline CDR1 and CDR2 sequences are LNHDA and SQIVND (reference sequence). The CDR3 has 15 residues. The J segment lost 1 base and the V segment lost 2 bases, leaving 3 bases of the junction unmatched. CDR3 protein: CASSITRGLNYGYTF. Here the CDR3 DNA reads TGTGCCAGTAGTATAACCAGGGGGCTTAACTATGGCTACACCTTC.

To note about this clone: This clone may be a read error of a much larger clone one base away. The chain employs TRBV11-3 and TRBJ2-2, with D possibly TRBD1 on 6 matching bases. This CDR3 contains 13 residues. In germline, CDR1 is SGHNT, CDR2 YENEEA. V lost 2 bases to trimming and J lost 6 bases, with 7 bases between them. The DNA of the CDR3 is TGTGCCAGCAGCTTATCAGGGGCCGGGGAGCTGTTTTTT. It encodes CASSLSGAGELFF. Drawing the rest from reference TRBV11-3 and TRBJ2-2, the complete variable domain is EAGVVQSPRYKIIEKKQPVAFWCNPISGHNTLYWYLQNLGQGPELLIRYENEEAVDDSQLPKDRFSAERLKGVDSTLKIQPAELGDSAVYLCASSLSGAGELFFGEGSRLTVL.

The sample holds many counts of this clone. This chain links TRBV19 with TRBJ2-7, with 10 positions matching TRBD1. The CDR3 length is 14 residues. The V gene end was trimmed by 3 bases and the J gene end by 3 bases; junction bases not matched to a gene: 2. CDR1 and CDR2 (germline): LNHDA, SQIVND (reference sequence). CDR3 sequence reads: CASSIGTGVYEQYF. The CDR3 bases are TGTGCCAGTAGTATCGGGACAGGGGTCTACGAGCAGTACTTC.

Turning to this clone: A read error may account for a junction end that differs from germline. The chain recombines TRBV7-9 with TRBJ2-1, with 7 positions matching TRBD1. The CDR3 covers 16 residues. Germline lookup yields CDR1 SEHNR and CDR2 FQNEAQ (reference sequence). The chain's CDR3 is CASSLGLRETGPSAVF. DNA of the CDR3: TGTGCCAGCAGCTTAGGTCTCCGTGAGACAGGGCCTTCCGCGGTCTTC.

The chain employs TRBV6-5 and TRBJ2-1; the match to TRBD1 covers 8 bases. This CDR3 region has 14 residues. The ends lost 8 bases at V and 2 bases at J; junction bases unmatched: 5. Germline loops: CDR1 MNHEY, CDR2 SVGAGI. The CDR3 DNA reads TGTGCCAGCTCCCAGGGGGCCGCCTACAATGAGCAGTTCTTC. Encoded protein: CASSQGAAYNEQFF.

This chain links TRBV27 with TRBJ2-1, with D maybe TRBD2 (5 bases). CDR1 MNHEY and CDR2 SMNVEV come from the germline V gene (reference sequence). The CDR3 covers 17 residues. Between the trimmed V and J ends, which lost 8 bases and 0 bases, there was a span of 20 bases. The DNA for the CDR3 is TGTGCCAGCTCATACGATCGGAGCGGACTCTCCTACAATGAGCAGTTCTTC. It is translated as CASSYDRSGLSYNEQFF.

This clone was recorded only once. The V gene is TRBV30, the J gene TRBJ1-4; D is ambiguous. This CDR3 contains 14 residues. Germline CDR1 reads GTSNPN; CDR2 reads SVGIG (reference sequence). Trimming removed 0 bases from V and 8 bases from J, with 13 bases in between. CDR3 nucleotides: TGTGCCTGGAGTGTAAAGGTTTTGGGCGAAAAACTGTTTTTT. Translated, it gives CAWSVKVLGEKLFF.

This clone is classed as medium-sized. The chain combines TRBV19 with TRBJ1-4, with a possible D match to TRBD1 (6 bases). Trimming removed 3 bases from V and 7 bases from J, with 12 bases in between. The length of the CDR3 is 14 residues. In germline, CDR1 is LNHDA, CDR2 SQIVND (reference sequence). CDR3 bases: TGTGCCAGTAGTATGGTACAGGGCTTTGAAAAACTGTTTTTT. It encodes CASSMVQGFEKLFF.

The chain carries TRBV2 and TRBJ1-2; 11 bases fit TRBD1. The germline gives CDR1 SNHLY, CDR2 FYNNEI. The CDR3 has 13 residues. Trimming cost V 8 bases and J 7 bases; bases outside gene matches: 6. CDR3 coding DNA: TGTGCCAGCCATACCGGGACAGGGGGTGGCTACACCTTC. It yields the protein CASHTGTGGGYTF.

This rearrangement joins TRBV18 to TRBJ1-1; 8 bases line up with TRBD1. After removal of 6 bases from V and 1 base from J, the junction contained 7 bases not matched to a gene. There are 15 residues in the CDR3. Germline CDR1 KGHSH, CDR2 LQKENI. As DNA, the CDR3 is TGTGCCAGCTCCTGGACAGGGATCGAGAACACTGAAGCTTTCTTT. Amino acid sequence: CASSWTGIENTEAFF.

The genes are TRBV28 and TRBJ1-2; 11 nucleotides agree with TRBD1. With 4 bases clipped from V and 1 base from J, the junction kept 8 bases outside the gene matches. CDR1 MDHEN and CDR2 SYDVKM come from the germline V gene. The CDR3 has 17 amino acids. The CDR3 bases are TGTGCCAGCAGTTCTCTGCCGGGACAGGGGGGTAACTATGGCTACACCTTC. This gives the protein CASSSLPGQGGNYGYTF.

The chain links TRBV5-1 to TRBJ1-2; the match to TRBD1 covers 7 bases. Germline V gene data show CDR1 as SGHRS and CDR2 as YFSETQ. The CDR3 sequence is 13 residues long. With V trimmed by 4 bases and J by 7 bases, 7 bases remained unmatched. The CDR3 DNA is TGCGCCAGCAGCCTTGACAGGGTTGGTGGCTACACCTTC. Protein: CASSLDRVGGYTF.

The chain couples TRBV5-1 to TRBJ1-1, with 12 bases lining up with TRBD1. Trimming removed 4 bases from V and 0 bases from J; junction bases left unmatched: 7. CDR1 and CDR2 from the germline V gene are SGHRS and YFSETQ. The CDR3 is 17 residues long. This CDR3 is CASSAGQGALMNTEAFF. In DNA, the CDR3 is TGCGCCAGCAGCGCGGGACAGGGGGCTCTAATGAACACTGAAGCTTTCTTT. The variable domain in full, completed from reference TRBV5-1 and TRBJ1-1, reads KAGVTQTPRYLIKTRGQQVTLSCSPISGHRSVSWYQQTPGQGLQFLFEYFSETQRNKGNFPGRFSGRQFSNSRSEMNVSTLELGDSALYLCASSAGQGALMNTEAFFGQGTRLTVV.

The chain combines TRBV2 with TRBJ1-5; 10 bases are shared with TRBD1. This CDR3 spans 14 amino acids. Germline CDR1 and CDR2: SNHLY and FYNNEI. Trimming took 5 bases from V and 6 from J; bases not matched to a gene: 4. As DNA, the CDR3 is TGTGCCAGCAGTTACCGGGACAGGGGTCAGCCCCAGCATTTT. This gives the protein CASSYRDRGQPQHF.

Only a few counts were recorded for this clone. The chain employs TRBV6-2 or TRBV6-3 and TRBJ2-7, with TRBD2 as a possible D gene (9 bases). V was cut by 5 bases and J by 4 bases, with 30 bases left in between. This CDR3 has 19 amino acids. Germline lookup yields CDR1 MNHEY and CDR2 SVGEGT. CDR3 nucleotide sequence: TGTGCCAGCAGTACAACAGGGGGAGGTACACGCGGGAGGGCTTACGAGCAGTACTTC. Protein sequence: CASSTTGGGTRGRAYEQYF.

This chain connects TRBV6-5 to TRBJ2-1; TRBD1 aligns across 8 bases. The germline CDR1 and CDR2 sequences are MNHEY and SVGAGI. The CDR3 is 14 amino acids. V was clipped by 6 bases and J by 5 bases; unmatched bases: 6. CDR3 sequence (DNA): TGTGCCAGCAGCGACAGGGGATTGGACAATGAGCAGTTCTTC. It yields the protein CASSDRGLDNEQFF.

The CDR3 nucleotides read TGTGCCAGCAGCCTTCACTTCTTAGTAGACCAAGAGACCCAGTACTTC. Translated: CASSLHFLVDQETQYF. The V call is TRBV3-1 (or the pseudogene TRBV3-2), the J call TRBJ2-5; D is unresolved. The CDR3 sequence is 16 residues long. CDR1 and CDR2 (germline): LGHDT, YNNKEL (reference sequence). V gave up 4 bases and J gave up 0 bases, with 15 bases separating them.

The chain uses TRBV5-1 and TRBJ1-4, with no clear D. From germline, CDR1 is SGHRS and CDR2 YFSETQ. The CDR3 contains 14 residues. Trimming removed 1 base from V and 5 bases from J, with 9 bases in between. The CDR3 sequence is CASSLTAPNEKLFF. DNA for the CDR3: TGCGCCAGCAGCTTGACAGCCCCAAATGAAAAACTGTTTTTT.

This clone came up once. The chain employs TRBV21-1 and TRBJ2-5; TRBD2, as called in the table, went unchecked against the DNA. TRBV21-1 is listed as a pseudogene. There are 17 residues in the CDR3. CDR3: CASTKGALAVSPETQYF. The CDR3 DNA is TGTGCCAGCACCAAGGGGGCGCTAGCGGTCTCCCCGGAGACCCAGTACTTC.

The rearrangement links TRBV6-5 to TRBJ1-2, with 8 bases aligning to TRBD1. CDR3 length: 14 residues. With V trimmed by 6 bases and J by 4 bases, 7 bases remained unmatched. CDR1 is MNHEY and CDR2 is SVGAGI in the germline V gene. CDR3 in amino acids: CASSLTTGGYGYTF. The CDR3, as DNA: TGTGCCAGCAGCCTCACAACAGGGGGCTATGGCTACACCTTC.

V is TRBV6-1 and J is TRBJ2-7; 7 bases align to TRBD2. Losses at the gene ends were 2 bases for V and 4 bases for J; bases not matched to a gene: 5. The CDR3 is 14 residues long. The germline V gene has CDR1 MNHNS and CDR2 SASEGT. CDR3 in amino acids: CASSEWGGLYEQYF. CDR3 DNA: TGTGCCAGCAGTGAATGGGGGGGATTATACGAGCAGTACTTC.

The chain couples TRBV2 to TRBJ1-6; 7 bases map to TRBD1. This CDR3 is 13 amino acids long. Losses at the gene ends were 6 bases for V and 9 bases for J; bases not matched to a gene: 5. Germline V lookup: CDR1 SNHLY, CDR2 FYNNEI. In DNA, the CDR3 is TGTGCCAGCAGCGATGACAGGGTTTCACCCCTCCACTTT. Its protein product is CASSDDRVSPLHF.

This sequence joins TRBV3-1 (or the pseudogene TRBV3-2) and TRBJ1-1; tentative D call: TRBD1 (5 bases). The CDR3 consists of 15 residues. Trimming stripped 4 bases from V and 4 bases from J, with 16 bases between. Germline lookup yields CDR1 LGHDT and CDR2 YNNKEL (reference sequence). The CDR3: CASSLSRIGGTEAFF. CDR3 coding DNA: TGTGCCAGCAGCCTATCCCGCATCGGGGGCACTGAAGCTTTCTTT.

V is TRBV9 and J is TRBJ1-1; D remains ambiguous. CDR1 is SGDLS and CDR2 is YYNGEE in the germline V gene. Trimming took 5 bases from V and 5 from J, leaving 13 bases between them. This CDR3 comprises 13 residues. CDR3 in amino acids: CASSPTRVTEAFF. In DNA form, the CDR3 reads TGTGCCAGCAGTCCCACCCGGGTGACTGAAGCTTTCTTT.

The J gene is TRBJ2-3, the V gene TRBV6-5, with 10 nucleotides matching TRBD2. The length of the CDR3 is 14 residues. V shed 6 bases and J 3 bases; nucleotides not matched to a gene: 3. Germline CDR1 MNHEY, CDR2 SVGAGI. CDR3 amino acids: CASSLLAGTDTQYF. The CDR3, as DNA: TGTGCCAGCAGCCTACTAGCGGGGACAGATACGCAGTATTTT.

The rearrangement links TRBV18 to TRBJ1-1, with a weak D call TRBD1 (6 bases). This CDR3 comprises 15 residues. V was cut by 4 bases and J by 8 bases, with 20 bases left in between. Looked up from germline, CDR1 is KGHSH and CDR2 is LQKENI. The CDR3 is CASSLNRVEGEEAFF. The CDR3 DNA is TGTGCCAGCTCACTTAACAGGGTCGAGGGGGAGGAAGCTTTCTTT.

This chain connects TRBV30 to TRBJ1-2; 9 bases align to TRBD1. CDR1 and CDR2 from the germline V gene are GTSNPN and SVGIG (reference sequence). This CDR3 comprises 18 residues. The trim removed 1 base at V and 0 bases at J, leaving 12 bases unmatched. The CDR3 sequence is CAWSAIKQGAGANYGYTF. CDR3 bases: TGTGCCTGGAGTGCCATAAAACAGGGGGCGGGAGCTAACTATGGCTACACCTTC.

The chain carries TRBV11-2 and TRBJ1-3; TRBD1 matches at 7 bases. Losses at the gene ends were 5 bases for V and 4 bases for J; bases not matched to a gene: 2. Per the germline V gene, CDR1 is SGHAT and CDR2 is FQNNGV. There are 13 residues in the CDR3. The CDR3 DNA reads TGTGCCAGCAGCCAGGGGGTGGGAAACACCATATATTTT. Protein sequence: CASSQGVGNTIYF.